This T cell receptor beta chain is from a study of blood T cells in healthy people across ages. About the research overall: Capture by template switching was about one barcoded beta molecule per two T cells. Findings of the study overall: Researchers judged that diversity estimates from one million T cells fell short of true values.

This clonotype was observed a few times. Antigen: not known. Germline CDR1 SGDLS, CDR2 YYNGEE. Deletions cut 0 bases from V and 5 bases from J, with 7 bases between. CDR3 length: 13 residues. Combining a sample-barcoded 5' primer with a J-beta primer mix, a second PCR ran for about 7 to 11 cycles. Any given sample supplied a minimum of 2.5 million CDR3-containing paired-end reads. TCRdb used MiXCR to reprocess the 5' RACE reads, holding one entry per CDR3 protein. The table lists hundreds of thousands of distinct CDR3 sequences, roughly two fifths of them singletons, with more than 20% in the top ten. The chain is built from TRBV9 and TRBJ2-3; D not resolved. Sequencing was carried out using blood. The TCR sequence derives from a woman aged 60 to 75 in good health. This CDR3 is CASSVESRDTQYF. CDR3 bases: TGTGCCAGCAGCGTAGAGTCCAGAGATACGCAGTATTTT.